In its sample, the clone carrying this T cell receptor (beta chain) is medium-sized. Its target is not known. The CDR3 totals 13 residues. Germline assignment: CDR1 MNHEY and CDR2 SMNVEV (reference sequence). The ends were cut back, 2 bases at V and 4 bases at J, with 8 bases in the middle. This entry is derived from a study of metastatic and nonmetastatic thyroid tumors. Looking at the study overall: Comparative analysis of repertoires was undertaken across blood and tumor or nodule tissue obtained from malignant and benign thyroid patients. Findings and caveats of the study: Within blood and tumor, benign nodules reportedly had significantly lower TCR beta diversity than malignant thyroid tumors did.

Per the original data handling: Researchers built a distant-metastasis classifier for papillary thyroid cancer that drew on CDR3 differences across clinicopathological groups. TCRdb re-called the PCR reads via MiXCR. The authors' filters were not applied to this entry. The table has over 50,000 clones, 25% to 30% seen once. Prior to thyroid surgery, none of the patients had received any treatment. The V and J genes are TRBV27 and TRBJ1-1; the D is unclear. The TCR sequence derives from a female donor with papillary thyroid cancer or a benign thyroid nodule (not recorded which). Some clones in this sample may be carry-over from other donors' samples. The sample comprised blood. Here the CDR3 reads CASSLGSVTEAFF. The CDR3 DNA sequence: TGTGCCAGCAGTTTAGGAAGCGTCACTGAAGCTTTCTTT.